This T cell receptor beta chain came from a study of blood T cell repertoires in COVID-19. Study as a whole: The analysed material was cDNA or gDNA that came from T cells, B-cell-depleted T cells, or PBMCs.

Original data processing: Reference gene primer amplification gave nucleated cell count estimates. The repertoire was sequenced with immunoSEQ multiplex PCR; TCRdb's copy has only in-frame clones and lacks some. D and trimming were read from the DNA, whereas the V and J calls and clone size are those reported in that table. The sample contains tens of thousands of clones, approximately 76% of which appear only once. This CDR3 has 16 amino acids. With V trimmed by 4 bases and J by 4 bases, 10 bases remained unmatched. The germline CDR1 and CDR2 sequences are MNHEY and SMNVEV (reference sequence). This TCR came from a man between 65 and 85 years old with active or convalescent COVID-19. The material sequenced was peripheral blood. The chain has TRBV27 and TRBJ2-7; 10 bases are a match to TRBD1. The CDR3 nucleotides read TGTGCCAGCAGTTCCCCCGCCGGGACAGGGGAATACGAGCAGTACTTC. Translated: CASSSPAGTGEYEQYF.